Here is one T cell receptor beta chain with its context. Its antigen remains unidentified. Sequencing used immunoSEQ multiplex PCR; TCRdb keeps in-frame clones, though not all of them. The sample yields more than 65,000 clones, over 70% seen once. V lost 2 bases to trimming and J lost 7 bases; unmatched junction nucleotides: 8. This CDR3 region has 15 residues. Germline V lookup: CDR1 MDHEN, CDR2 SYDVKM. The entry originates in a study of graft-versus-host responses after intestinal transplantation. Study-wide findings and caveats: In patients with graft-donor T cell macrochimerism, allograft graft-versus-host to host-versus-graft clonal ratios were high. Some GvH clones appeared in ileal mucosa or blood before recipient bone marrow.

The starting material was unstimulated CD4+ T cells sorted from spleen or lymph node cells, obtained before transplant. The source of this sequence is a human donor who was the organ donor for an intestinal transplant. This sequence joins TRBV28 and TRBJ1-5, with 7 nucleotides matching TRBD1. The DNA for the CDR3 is TGTGCCAGCAGTTTAGACAGGGCCGAGGGACAGCCCCAGCATTTT. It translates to CASSLDRAEGQPQHF.